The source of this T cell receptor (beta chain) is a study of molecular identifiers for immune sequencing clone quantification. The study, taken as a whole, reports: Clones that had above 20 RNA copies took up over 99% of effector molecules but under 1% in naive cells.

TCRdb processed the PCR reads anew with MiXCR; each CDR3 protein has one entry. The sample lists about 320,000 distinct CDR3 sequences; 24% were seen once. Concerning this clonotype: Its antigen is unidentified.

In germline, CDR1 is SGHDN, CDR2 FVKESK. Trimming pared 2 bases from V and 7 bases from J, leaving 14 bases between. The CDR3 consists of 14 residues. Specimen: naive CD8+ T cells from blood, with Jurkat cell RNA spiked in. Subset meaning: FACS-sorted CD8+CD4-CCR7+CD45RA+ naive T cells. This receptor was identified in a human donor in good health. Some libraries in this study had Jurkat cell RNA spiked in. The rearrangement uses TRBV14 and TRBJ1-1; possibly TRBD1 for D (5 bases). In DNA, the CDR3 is TGTGCCAGCAGCCAAACTAGGGACTTCCTTGAAGCTTTCTTT. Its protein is CASSQTRDFLEAFF.